Given below is one T cell receptor (beta chain) in context. This clonotype was observed a few times. Its antigen has not been determined. Base qualities are not at hand, and no much larger clone is one base apart. The protocol used for the library was RT-PCR. This sample was sequenced with an Illumina HiSeq 2500. TCRdb itself trimmed the public reads at Q25 with fastp, ran MiXCR and retained productive beta chains. Every CDR3 protein is listed once, alongside the most common genes and DNA of its rows. A total of roughly 290,000 distinct CDR3 sequences appear in this sample, 21% of them only once. The top ten clonotypes cover roughly a tenth of the sample. The data belong to a study of response to subunit inactivated influenza vaccine (dated by TCRdb to 2017 to 2018). General notes on the study: To follow how T cells responded to a trivalent subunit inactivated influenza vaccine, the researchers relied on deep quantitative profiling of the T cell receptor repertoire. Broad study findings and their caveats: It was suggested by the authors that each seasonal influenza vaccination may recruit only a limited number of new T cells.

The germline V gene yields SGHTA for CDR1 and FQGTGA for CDR2. V and J are trimmed by 2 bases and 10 bases, and the gene matches miss 5 bases of the junction. The CDR3, cysteine through phenylalanine, is 15 amino acids long. Only CDR3 DNA remains: 45 bases, in frame from the first base. The chain was built from TRBV7-3 and TRBJ2-2, with 12 bases aligning to TRBD2. This specimen consisted of PBMCs from blood, obtained 21 months after vaccination. This TCR came from a man between 50 and 69 years old who received an inactivated influenza vaccine. Donor details come from another sample of the same person, matched by shared clones. The CDR3 reads as follows: CASSLLAGGPKELFF. The nucleotides are TGTGCCAGCAGCTTACTAGCGGGAGGGCCCAAGGAGCTGTTTTTT. Here the CDR3 is joined to the reference TRBV7-3 and TRBJ2-2 genes, and the full variable domain is: GAGVSQTPSNKVTEKGKYVELRCDPISGHTALYWYRQSLGQGPEFLIYFQGTGAADDSGLPNDRFFAVRPEGSVSTLKIQRTERGDSAVYLCASSLLAGGPKELFFGEGSRLTVL.